A selection of T cell receptor beta chains follows, all from one sample in a study of T cells after yellow fever vaccination. MiXCR, run by TCRdb on the 5' RACE reads, gives a single entry per CDR3 protein. The sample contains around 550,000 distinct CDR3 sequences, about 19% of which appear only once. The material sequenced was PBMCs, taken 15 days after the yellow fever booster vaccination. Receptor source: a man younger than 45 who received the YFV17D yellow fever vaccine. CDR3s include the opening cysteine and the closing phenylalanine or tryptophan. D genes are given only for firm matches. Clone size is stated in some rows and not others, as once, few, many or a class when expanded.

TRBV20-1	NA	TRBJ2-5	NA	TGCAGTGCTAGAGGGATCTGGCCGGCCCAAGAGACCCAGTACTTC	CSARGIWPAQETQYF
TRBV5-5	few	TRBJ1-6	TRBD1	TGTGCCAGCAGCTTCAGACAGGGAATCGGTTCACCCCTCCACTTT	CASSFRQGIGSPLHF
TRBV20-1	few	TRBJ1-4	NA	TGCAGTGCTAGAGATGGAAGGGTGCTCAATGAAAAACTGTTTTTT	CSARDGRVLNEKLFF
TRBV7-2	few	TRBJ2-1	TRBD1	TGTGCCAGCAGCTTAGGGGACAGGGGATACAATGAGCAGTTCTTC	CASSLGDRGYNEQFF
TRBV10-3	NA	TRBJ2-5	NA	TGTGCCACCGAGACAGAGGGAGAGACCCAGTACTTC	CATETEGETQYF
TRBV29-1	few	TRBJ2-1	NA	TGCAGCGTTGAAGTCAGCGGCAATGAGCAGTTCTTC	CSVEVSGNEQFF
TRBV7-9	NA	TRBJ2-7	TRBD1	TGTGCCAGCAGCGTAATTCCGGACAGGGACTCCTACGAGCAGTACTTC	CASSVIPDRDSYEQYF
TRBV14	few	TRBJ2-3	NA	TGTGCCAGCAAAGACTGGGATCGGGATACGCAGTATTTT	CASKDWDRDTQYF
TRBV5-1	NA	TRBJ2-3	TRBD2	TGCGCCAGCCGCTCGACTAGCGGGGGGAGCACAGATACGCAGTATTTT	CASRSTSGGSTDTQYF
TRBV4-2	few	TRBJ2-5	TRBD2	TGTGCCAGCAGCCAAGATGCTAGCGGATTCGGAGAGACCCAGTACTTC	CASSQDASGFGETQYF
TRBV10-2	NA	TRBJ1-1	NA	TGCGCCAGCAGTGAGGTCGGAAACACTGAAGCTTTCTTT	CASSEVGNTEAFF
TRBV29-1	few	TRBJ2-7	NA	TGCAGCGTTGAAGACCCCACGGAACACGAGCAGTACTTC	CSVEDPTEHEQYF
TRBV24-1	few	TRBJ2-1	TRBD1	TGTGCCACCAGTGATACCTCGGACAGGGTGGGCTACAATGAGCAGTTCTTC	CATSDTSDRVGYNEQFF
TRBV28	NA	TRBJ2-7	TRBD2	TGTGCCAGCGGGGAGGGGAACTACGAGCAGTACTTC	CASGEGNYEQYF
TRBV27	NA	TRBJ2-1	TRBD2	TGTGCCAGCAGTTTATTGGGGACTAGCGCGTACAATGAGCAGTTCTTC	CASSLLGTSAYNEQFF
TRBV24-1	NA	TRBJ2-1	TRBD2	TGTGCCACCAGCTCGACTAGCGGACCCAACAATGAGCAGTTCTTC	CATSSTSGPNNEQFF
TRBV27	few	TRBJ2-1	NA	TGTGCCAGCAGTGCAACCTTGGGACTGTACAATGAGCAGTTCTTC	CASSATLGLYNEQFF
TRBV6-1	NA	TRBJ2-7	TRBD1	TGTGCCAGCAGTCCCAGACAGGGGGGGCACGAGCAGTACTTC	CASSPRQGGHEQYF
TRBV29-1	NA	TRBJ2-1	TRBD2	TGCAGCGTTGAGAGGGTCGTTGGGGCGGGAGCTAATGAGCAGTTCTTC	CSVERVVGAGANEQFF
TRBV19	few	TRBJ2-1	TRBD2	TGTGCCAGTAAGACTAGCGGGAGCTATGAGCAGTTCTTC	CASKTSGSYEQFF
TRBV4-2	few	TRBJ2-7	NA	TGTGCCAGCAGCCCAGAGGGGAGCAGGGTCTACGAGCAGTACTTC	CASSPEGSRVYEQYF
TRBV19	NA	TRBJ2-3	TRBD1	TGTGCCAGTACCTCCGGACAGGGGACAGATACGCAGTATTTT	CASTSGQGTDTQYF
TRBV5-1	NA	TRBJ2-7	NA	TGCGCCAGCAGCTGGGGACCTCCGGGCCAATCCTACGAGCAGTACTTC	CASSWGPPGQSYEQYF
TRBV4-3	few	TRBJ2-3	NA	TGCGCCAGCAGCCAAGAGCGGGGCCGCACAGATACGCAGTATTTT	CASSQERGRTDTQYF
TRBV7-9	NA	TRBJ2-3	NA	TGTGCCAGCAGCTTAGTCACGAATGGGAATACGCAGTATTTT	CASSLVTNGNTQYF
TRBV5-6	few	TRBJ1-1	NA	TGTGCCAGCAGCTTCTTCCCAACTGAAGCTTTCTTT	CASSFFPTEAFF
TRBV10-3	NA	TRBJ2-1	NA	TGTGCCATCAGTCCCAACCGTGGTGGCGATGAGCAGTTCTTC	CAISPNRGGDEQFF
TRBV4-3	NA	TRBJ2-7	TRBD1	TGCGCCAGCAGCCAAGACCCCCCTGACAGGGTTCCCTACGAGCAGTACTTC	CASSQDPPDRVPYEQYF
TRBV7-6	NA	TRBJ2-7	TRBD1	TGTGCCAGCAGCCACGGACAGGCAGATTTCTACGAGCAGTACTTC	CASSHGQADFYEQYF
TRBV29-1	NA	TRBJ1-2	NA	TGCAGCGTTGAAGCGTCAGGCACTAGAAATGGCTACACCTTC	CSVEASGTRNGYTF
TRBV29-1	few	TRBJ2-1	NA	TGCAGCGTTGTGGCTTATGAGCAGTTCTTC	CSVVAYEQFF
TRBV5-5	NA	TRBJ2-7	TRBD2	TGTGCCAGCAGCTCGCTAGCGGGAGCGAAGAACGAGCAGTACTTC	CASSSLAGAKNEQYF
TRBV15	few	TRBJ2-1	TRBD2	TGTGCCACCAGCAGAGAAGCGGGAGGGTACAATGAGCAGTTCTTC	CATSREAGGYNEQFF
TRBV7-9	NA	TRBJ1-4	NA	TGTGCCAGCAGCTCAGGGGCAGAAAAACTGTTTTTT	CASSSGAEKLFF
TRBV12-3/TRBV12-4	few	TRBJ2-7	NA	TGTGCCAGCAGTTTAAGGGTGGGGGGCTCGGGCGAGCAGTACTTC	CASSLRVGGSGEQYF
TRBV25-1	NA	TRBJ1-1	NA	TGTGCCAGCAGTACCACAGTACTGAACACTGAAGCTTTCTTT	CASSTTVLNTEAFF
TRBV27	NA	TRBJ2-3	NA	TGTGCCAGCAGTCCTGGCTGGGGCACAGATACGCAGTATTTT	CASSPGWGTDTQYF
TRBV11-3	NA	TRBJ2-1	NA	TGTGCCAGCAGCAGTACCCCCGATGAGCAGTTCTTC	CASSSTPDEQFF
TRBV5-5	NA	TRBJ2-5	NA	TGTGCCAGCAGCCTTCTCGAGGCCCAAGAGACCCAGTACTTC	CASSLLEAQETQYF
TRBV24-1	NA	TRBJ2-3	NA	TGTGCCACCAGTGTCAGTAGAGATACGCAGTATTTT	CATSVSRDTQYF
TRBV7-2	NA	TRBJ1-2	NA	TGTGCCAGCAGCTTAGTCACAGGACCCCATTCGTCGAGGGGCTACACCTTC	CASSLVTGPHSSRGYTF
TRBV7-8	NA	TRBJ1-5	NA	TGTGCCAGCAGTTTTCCAGGGGCCCCCCAGCATTTT	CASSFPGAPQHF
TRBV7-8	NA	TRBJ2-1	NA	TGTGCCAGCAGCCATCGACCGACCTACAATGAGCAGTTCTTC	CASSHRPTYNEQFF
TRBV20-1	NA	TRBJ2-1	NA	TGCATCATGGGGGCGGGAAACAATGAGCAGTTCTTC	CIMGAGNNEQFF
TRBV15	NA	TRBJ2-6	NA	TGTGCCACCAGCGAACGAGTGGGGGGCTCCGGGGCCAACGTCCTGACTTTC	CATSERVGGSGANVLTF
TRBV7-9	NA	TRBJ2-1	NA	TGTGCCAGCAGCTGGCAGGGGGGATATGGTGAGCAGTTCTTC	CASSWQGGYGEQFF
TRBV20-1	NA	TRBJ2-3	TRBD2	TGCAGTGCGCTAGCGGATGTTAGCACAGATACGCAGTATTTT	CSALADVSTDTQYF
TRBV9	NA	TRBJ2-5	NA	TGTGCCAGCAGCGTAGGTTTCTTAGCGACACAAGAGACCCAGTACTTC	CASSVGFLATQETQYF
TRBV24-1	NA	TRBJ2-6	NA	TGTGCCACCTCTGGGGCCAACGTCCTGACTTTC	CATSGANVLTF